These 30 T cell receptor beta chains originate from one sample sequenced in a study of CD8 T cells in ankylosing spondylitis. TCRdb used MiXCR to reprocess the 5' RACE reads, holding one entry per CDR3 protein. The table records 250,000 to 350,000 distinct CDR3 sequences, approximately 8% of them present only once. These receptors have no known antigen. Study conclusions and caveats: Roughly eight highly homologous variants made up a TCR beta motif that seemed to typify ankylosing spondylitis blood.

Source material: blood, either unsorted or a sorted T cell fraction (not recorded which). The receptor set was obtained from a male donor with ankylosing spondylitis.

Remarks on this clonotype: This may be a read error, as it is one base from a much larger clone. The rearrangement links TRBV24-1 to TRBJ2-5, with unresolved D. V was cut by 4 bases and J by 4 bases, with 3 bases left in between. The CDR3 sequence is 11 residues long. Germline-derived CDR1 and CDR2 are KGHDR and SFDVKD. The CDR3 protein is CATSDRETQYF. In DNA, the CDR3 is TGTGCCACCAGTGACCGAGAGACCCAGTACTTC.

Many counts were recorded for this clonotype. The V and J genes are TRBV20-1 and TRBJ2-5, with a possible D match to TRBD1 (6 bases). V was trimmed by 6 bases and J by 2 bases, leaving 13 bases between them. The germline gives CDR1 DFQATT, CDR2 SNEGSKA (reference sequence). The CDR3 runs 13 residues. CDR3 residues: CSAENRAQETQYF. The CDR3 DNA follows: TGCAGTGCCGAGAACAGGGCGCAAGAGACCCAGTACTTC.

The rearrangement uses TRBV11-2 and TRBJ2-1, with D tentatively TRBD2 (6 bases). Per germline, CDR1 SGHAT and CDR2 FQNNGV. The CDR3 has 15 amino acids. V gave up 5 bases and J gave up 9 bases, with 20 bases separating them. Here the CDR3 reads CASSPPAGSGGEQFF. CDR3 DNA sequence: TGTGCCAGCAGCCCCCCCGCGGGATCAGGCGGTGAGCAGTTCTTC.

This clonotype was seen repeatedly, ten times or more. The CDR3 DNA sequence: TGCGCCAGCAGCTTGGAGGTGGTGCGCACTGAAGCTTTCTTT. Amino acid sequence: CASSLEVVRTEAFF. The chain couples TRBV5-1 to TRBJ1-1; D is undetermined. CDR1 is SGHRS, CDR2 YFSETQ, per germline. Deletions cut 0 bases from V and 4 bases from J, with 10 bases between. The CDR3 consists of 14 residues.

This clonotype was detected many times. The CDR3 reads CASSLAEETQYF. The CDR3 nucleotides are TGTGCCAGCAGTTTAGCGGAAGAGACCCAGTACTTC. The chain has TRBV12-3 or TRBV12-4 and TRBJ2-5; no clear D gene. V gave up 0 bases and J gave up 3 bases, with 2 bases separating them. The CDR3 has 12 amino acids.

This chain joins TRBV6-5 and TRBJ2-1; D may be TRBD1 (5 bases). V dropped 6 bases and J dropped 14 bases, with 14 bases sitting between them. Germline-derived CDR1 and CDR2 are MNHEY and SVGAGI. This CDR3 has 11 residues. CDR3 in amino acids: CASSQGRGEFF. In nucleotides, the CDR3 is TGTGCCAGCAGCCAAGGTAGGGGCGAGTTCTTC.

This clonotype was seen a handful of times. The rearrangement links TRBV3-1 to TRBJ1-2; TRBD1 matches at 9 bases. The germline V gene encodes CDR1 LGHDT and CDR2 YNNKEL (reference sequence). With V trimmed by 5 bases and J by 2 bases, 9 bases remained unmatched. The CDR3 loop spans 16 amino acids. The CDR3 sequence is CASSLRRDRANYGYTF. The DNA for the CDR3 is TGTGCCAGCAGCTTAAGGAGGGACAGGGCAAACTATGGCTACACCTTC.

This clonotype has only a few counts. The rearrangement joins TRBV12-3 or TRBV12-4 to TRBJ2-3; 9 bases align to TRBD2. This CDR3 has 19 amino acids. Germline trimming cut 5 bases from V and 4 bases from J; bases unmatched to any gene: 19. The DNA of the CDR3 is TGTGCCAGCAGTCGCTACAGAGGCGGTGGGCGGGAGGGCGCAGATACGCAGTATTTT. It is translated as CASSRYRGGGREGADTQYF.

The chain couples TRBV28 to TRBJ2-2; TRBD2 matches 8 bases. J lost 3 bases, V lost 6 bases, and 6 bases had no gene match. Germline V CDR1 and CDR2: MDHEN, SYDVKM. The CDR3 runs to 15 residues. CDR3 sequence: CASRSGGVDTGELFF. The CDR3 DNA follows: TGTGCCAGCAGGTCCGGGGGGGTGGACACCGGGGAGCTGTTTTTT.

This clonotype was picked up many times. This chain joins TRBV29-1 and TRBJ2-1, with 10 nucleotides matching TRBD2. This CDR3 is built from 14 residues. The J segment lost 4 bases and the V segment lost 8 bases, leaving 8 bases of the junction unmatched. The germline V gene encodes CDR1 SQVTM and CDR2 ANQGSEA. CDR3 in DNA: TGCAGCTCACCGGGACTAGCGCTATACAATGAGCAGTTCTTC. This codes for CSSPGLALYNEQFF.

This clonotype was seen a handful of times. A read error may produce the germline difference seen at one junction end. V usage is TRBV11-2 and J usage is TRBJ2-1; 7 nucleotides line up with TRBD2. Germline-derived CDR1 and CDR2 are SGHAT and FQNNGV. The CDR3 sequence is 17 residues long. The CDR3: CASSLARGRAVQMSRIF. CDR3 bases: TGTGCCAGCAGCTTAGCTCGGGGGAGGGCCGTACAGATGAGTCGGATCTTC.

This clonotype was seen a few times. The J gene is TRBJ2-2, the V gene TRBV5-1; TRBD2 is a possible D gene (7 bases). This CDR3 is built from 17 residues. CDR1 and CDR2 from the germline V gene are SGHRS and YFSETQ. Trimming stripped 0 bases from V and 5 bases from J, with 17 bases between. CDR3 DNA: TGCGCCAGCAGCTTGGCTGGCGGGGGCCGAGGGACCGGGGAGCTGTTTTTT. It codes for CASSLAGGGRGTGELFF.

V is TRBV15 and J is TRBJ1-2; D gene ambiguous. V lost 0 bases, J lost 5 bases, and 13 bases lay in between. The CDR3 sequence is 15 residues long. Germline V gene lookup returns CDR1 LNHNV and CDR2 YYDKDF (reference sequence). The CDR3 reads CATSRDMGRIYGYTF. The DNA for the CDR3 is TGTGCCACCAGCAGAGATATGGGCAGGATTTATGGCTACACCTTC.

This clonotype was counted a few times. V gene TRBV12-3 or TRBV12-4 combines with J gene TRBJ2-1; D may match TRBD1 or TRBD2 (5 bases each). This CDR3 has 12 residues. Deletions cut 7 bases from V and 10 bases from J, with 14 bases between. CDR3 DNA sequence: TGTGCCAGCACCAACGCCGAGGGGGAGCAGTTCTTC. Translation gives CASTNAEGEQFF.

This clonotype was counted only a few times. The gene calls are TRBV12-3 or TRBV12-4 and TRBJ1-1, with D possibly matching TRBD1 (6 bases). This CDR3 has 14 amino acids. V gave up 3 bases and J gave up 4 bases, with 12 bases separating them. DNA of the CDR3: TGTGCCAGCAGTTTCGCTTCCAGGGGCACTGAAGCTTTCTTT. As protein: CASSFASRGTEAFF.

J is TRBJ2-1 and V is TRBV30; D call uncertain. Germline loops: CDR1 GTSNPN, CDR2 SVGIG (reference sequence). The ends were cut back, 0 bases at V and 7 bases at J, with 10 bases in the middle. The CDR3 consists of 13 residues. In nucleotides, the CDR3 is TGTGCCTGGAGTGTACAACAGTGGAATGAGCAGTTCTTC. This sequence encodes CAWSVQQWNEQFF.

The rearrangement joins TRBV13 to TRBJ2-5; D remains ambiguous. CDR3 length: 15 amino acids. Germline values: CDR1 PRHDT, CDR2 FYEKMQ (reference sequence). V was pared by 2 bases and J by 5 bases, with 15 bases between. CDR3 region: CASSLPLLRRETQYF. Here the CDR3 DNA reads TGTGCCAGCAGCTTACCGCTTCTGAGGCGGGAGACCCAGTACTTC.

The chain uses TRBV20-1 and TRBJ2-3, with D maybe TRBD1 (5 bases). Germline V lookup: CDR1 DFQATT, CDR2 SNEGSKA (reference sequence). This CDR3 has 15 residues. V lost 5 bases and J 2 bases, leaving 17 bases between the germline ends. The CDR3, as DNA: TGCAGTGCTCCAACTCAGGGTCCGATCACAGATACGCAGTATTTT. It codes for CSAPTQGPITDTQYF.

This clonotype was detected a few times. V is TRBV20-1 and J is TRBJ2-5; perhaps TRBD2 as D (6 bases). Deletions cut 3 bases from V and 1 base from J, with 15 bases between. CDR3 size: 15 residues. Germline CDR1 DFQATT, CDR2 SNEGSKA (reference sequence). For the CDR3, the DNA is TGCAGTGCTAGTCAGGCGCGGGGTTTCCAAGAGACCCAGTACTTC. Protein sequence: CSASQARGFQETQYF.

The V gene is TRBV28, the J gene TRBJ2-3; 9 bases fit TRBD2. The trim removed 5 bases at V and 2 bases at J, leaving 5 bases unmatched. This CDR3 has 15 amino acids. CDR1 is MDHEN, CDR2 SYDVKM, per germline. The CDR3 DNA is TGTGCCAGCAGTGGAGCGGGAGGCACCACAGATACGCAGTATTTT. Translation: CASSGAGGTTDTQYF.

The V gene is TRBV4-1, the J gene TRBJ2-7; D call uncertain. Per the germline V gene, CDR1 is MGHRA and CDR2 is YSYEKL. Trimming left V 1 base short and J 2 bases short, with 9 bases between. The CDR3 is 14 amino acids. CDR3 DNA sequence: TGCGCCAGCAGCCAAGTTTCAGGACCCTACGAGCAGTACTTC. It is translated as CASSQVSGPYEQYF.

V gene TRBV4-1 combines with J gene TRBJ2-5; no clear D gene. Germline-derived CDR1 and CDR2 are MGHRA and YSYEKL. The CDR3 sequence is 14 residues long. The ends were cut back, 0 bases at V and 3 bases at J, with 8 bases in the middle. CDR3 DNA: TGCGCCAGCAGCCAAGAACGGGTGGAAGAGACCCAGTACTTC. Translated: CASSQERVEETQYF.

The chain employs TRBV5-1 and TRBJ2-7, with 9 bases that match TRBD1. The V gene end was trimmed by 0 bases and the J gene end by 4 bases; junction bases not matched to a gene: 8. CDR3 length: 16 residues. In germline, CDR1 is SGHRS, CDR2 YFSETQ. The CDR3 here is CASSLVWTGEGYEQYF. CDR3 sequence (DNA): TGCGCCAGCAGCTTGGTCTGGACAGGGGAAGGGTACGAGCAGTACTTC.

This clonotype was seen a handful of times. V is TRBV25-1 and J is TRBJ1-1; D is possibly TRBD1 (5 bases). The V gene's germline CDR1 is MGHDK and CDR2 SYGVNS. The V gene lost 3 bases and the J gene lost 0 bases, with 11 bases spanning the gap. The CDR3 totals 15 residues. CDR3 in amino acids: CASSEGGDLNTEAFF. The CDR3 DNA reads TGTGCCAGCAGTGAGGGGGGAGACCTGAACACTGAAGCTTTCTTT.

This clonotype has a handful of counts. The chain is built from TRBV10-3 and TRBJ2-3; D gene unclear. The V and J ends lost 2 bases and 8 bases respectively, with 8 bases between them. The CDR3 runs 12 residues. Germline CDR1 reads ENHRY; CDR2 reads SYGVKD. The CDR3 spells CAISEGYGTQYF. As DNA, the CDR3 is TGTGCCATCAGTGAGGGATACGGTACGCAGTATTTT.

In its sample, this clonotype was seen a few times. The chain combines TRBV20-1 with TRBJ2-7; 7 bases align to TRBD1. This CDR3 region has 13 residues. V lost 3 bases and J lost 7; bases outside the gene matches: 9. Germline CDR1 is DFQATT and CDR2 is SNEGSKA (reference sequence). CDR3 sequence: CSARTDRAGEQYF. As DNA, the CDR3 is TGCAGTGCTAGGACCGACAGGGCGGGTGAGCAGTACTTC.

Details on this clonotype: This CDR3 fails to terminate in the conserved phenylalanine or tryptophan, so it likely reflects a read error. The chain joins TRBV3-1 to TRBJ1-1; TRBD1 might be the D (5 bases). The V end lost 6 bases, the J end lost 6 bases, and 11 bases lay between the germline ends. This CDR3 is built from 12 residues. Per germline, CDR1 LGHDT and CDR2 YNNKEL (reference sequence). In DNA form, the CDR3 reads TGTGCCAGCAGGGGAGGGGAATCTGAAGCTTTCTCT. Encoded protein: CASRGGESEAFS.

This clonotype showed up just a few times. This chain uses TRBV29-1 with TRBJ2-3, with D perhaps given as TRBD1 or TRBD2 (6 bases each). CDR3 length equals 16 residues. The V end lost 4 bases, the J end lost 2 bases, and 19 bases lay between the germline ends. Germline lookup yields CDR1 SQVTM and CDR2 ANQGSEA. CDR3 bases: TGCAGCGTTGGGGGGGCCGGACGCACTATCACAGATACGCAGTATTTT. This codes for CSVGGAGRTITDTQYF.

Many counts were recorded for this clonotype. The CDR3 nucleotides read TGTGCCATCAGTGACGGGTATACCGGGGAGCTGTTTTTT. Its translation: CAISDGYTGELFF. This chain connects TRBV10-3 to TRBJ2-2; D is uncertain. This CDR3 spans 13 amino acids. CDR1 is ENHRY and CDR2 is SYGVKD in the germline V gene. V was shortened by 3 bases and J by 5 bases, with 7 bases between the two germline ends.

The table lists this clonotype with a few counts. For the CDR3, the DNA is TGTGCCAGCAGTGAGAGGACAAAGTACAATGAGCAGTTCTTC. It translates to CASSERTKYNEQFF. The genes are TRBV28 and TRBJ2-1, with TRBD1 as a possible D gene (5 bases). V lost 5 bases, J lost 4 bases, and 12 bases lay in between. This CDR3 region has 14 residues. The germline V gene encodes CDR1 MDHEN and CDR2 SYDVKM.